These 18 T cell receptor beta chains were all obtained from the same sample, sequenced in a study of T cell clonotyping in hematopoietic cell transplantation. Measured with immunoSEQ multiplex PCR; TCRdb has only the in-frame clones, and not every one. The sample yields about 16,000 clones, nearly 95% seen once. Input material: peripheral blood mononuclear cells. The receptors shown here come from a man between 35 and 55 years old in good health. Some clones in this sample may be carry-over from other donors' samples.

The J gene is TRBJ2-2, the V gene TRBV18; the D is unclear. V lost 2 bases, J lost 0 bases, and 4 bases lay in between. CDR1 KGHSH and CDR2 LQKENI come from the germline V gene. This CDR3 has 14 amino acids. CDR3 loop: CASSPNANTGELFF. The CDR3 region has the DNA TGTGCCAGCTCACCAAATGCGAACACCGGGGAGCTGTTTTTT.

V and J are TRBV30 and TRBJ1-5, with 7 bases aligning to TRBD1. This CDR3 spans 15 amino acids. The V gene end was trimmed by 1 base and the J gene end by 2 bases; junction bases not matched to a gene: 5. In germline, CDR1 is GTSNPN, CDR2 SVGIG (reference sequence). The DNA for the CDR3 is TGTGCCTGGAGTGAGACAGGGATCGGCAATCAGCCCCAGCATTTT. Its translation is CAWSETGIGNQPQHF. Full variable domain (outside the CDR3, taken from reference TRBV30 and TRBJ1-5): SQTIHQWPATLVQPVGSPLSLECTVEGTSNPNLYWYRQAAGRGLQLLFYSVGIGQISSEVPQNLSASRPQDRQFILSSKKLLLSDSGFYLCAWSETGIGNQPQHFGDGTRLSIL.

CDR3 residues: CASSLSFSGANVLTF. The CDR3 region has the DNA TGTGCCAGCAGCTTATCTTTCTCTGGGGCCAACGTCCTGACTTTC. The rearrangement uses TRBV7-2 and TRBJ2-6; D ambiguous. Germline CDR1 reads SGHTA; CDR2 reads FQGNSA. The CDR3 has 15 amino acids. Trimming took off 2 bases at V and 0 bases at J, with 5 bases between the two ends.

The chain has TRBV5-4 and TRBJ2-5, with D perhaps matching TRBD2 (5 bases). Germline CDR1 reads SGHNT; CDR2 reads YYREEE (reference sequence). The CDR3 spans 15 residues. Trimming removed 4 bases from V and 4 bases from J, with 17 bases in between. CDR3 nucleotides: TGTGCCAGCAGCCCTGGGAGCGGCTTCTTAGAGACCCAGTACTTC. Its protein product is CASSPGSGFLETQYF.

The chain joins TRBV9 to TRBJ1-2; 9 bases align to TRBD1. The trim removed 2 bases at V and 4 bases at J, leaving 12 bases unmatched. CDR1 is SGDLS, CDR2 YYNGEE, per germline. The CDR3 covers 17 residues. The CDR3, as DNA: TGTGCCAGCAGCGTGGGGGGACAGGGTCTACGGGGCTATGGCTACACCTTC. This gives the protein CASSVGGQGLRGYGYTF.

V usage is TRBV11-3 and J usage is TRBJ2-7; unclear D gene. This CDR3 region has 14 residues. Looked up from germline, CDR1 is SGHNT and CDR2 is YENEEA. V was pared by 1 base and J by 1 base, with 8 bases between. The chain's CDR3 is CASSLASLSYEQYF. The CDR3 DNA is TGTGCCAGCAGCTTAGCTAGTCTATCCTACGAGCAGTACTTC.

The genes are TRBV7-2 and TRBJ1-5, with TRBD1 as a possible D gene (5 bases). Germline-derived CDR1 and CDR2 are SGHTA and FQGNSA. The CDR3 is 15 residues long. V was clipped by 5 bases and J by 1 base, with 12 bases between them. DNA for the CDR3: TGTGCCAGCAGCCCCCTCGGGGGGAGCAATCAGCCCCAGCATTTT. Translation: CASSPLGGSNQPQHF. Complete variable domain (other parts from reference TRBV7-2 and TRBJ1-5): GAGVSQSPSNKVTEKGKDVELRCDPISGHTALYWYRQSLGQGLEFLIYFQGNSAPDKSGLPSDRFSAERTGGSVSTLTIQRTQQEDSAVYLCASSPLGGSNQPQHFGDGTRLSIL.

The genes are TRBV25-1 and TRBJ2-7; 12 positions match TRBD2. With V trimmed by 2 bases and J by 4 bases, 3 bases remained unmatched. CDR1 and CDR2 (germline): MGHDK, SYGVNS. The CDR3 runs to 15 residues. CDR3 in DNA: TGTGCCAGCAGTGAAGGACTAGCGGGATGGTACGAGCAGTACTTC. It codes for CASSEGLAGWYEQYF.

V gene TRBV6-1 combines with J gene TRBJ2-2; 8 bases fit TRBD1. J gave up 4 bases and V 3 bases, and 1 base lay outside the gene matches. The CDR3 consists of 14 residues. Per germline, CDR1 MNHNS and CDR2 SASEGT. The CDR3 sequence is CASSEDRATGELFF. The CDR3 DNA reads as TGTGCCAGCAGTGAGGACAGGGCCACCGGGGAGCTGTTTTTT.

The chain uses TRBV5-1 and TRBJ2-3; no clear D gene. In germline, CDR1 is SGHRS, CDR2 YFSETQ. Trimming left V 0 bases short and J 1 base short, with 6 bases between. This CDR3 contains 14 residues. The CDR3 loop is CASSLATRTDTQYF. The CDR3 DNA is TGCGCCAGCAGCTTGGCGACACGCACAGATACGCAGTATTTT.

The chain combines TRBV20-1 with TRBJ1-2; D is unresolved. Trimming removed 5 bases from V and 2 bases from J, with 6 bases in between. There are 11 residues in the CDR3. From germline, CDR1 is DFQATT and CDR2 SNEGSKA (reference sequence). CDR3 loop: CSASSNYGYTF. The CDR3 region has the DNA TGCAGTGCTTCCAGCAACTATGGCTACACCTTC.

In its sample, this clone was seen once. This chain connects TRBV7-9 to TRBJ1-1; D gene uncertain. Germline V gives CDR1 SEHNR, CDR2 FQNEAQ (reference sequence). This CDR3 has 10 residues. V lost 4 bases and J lost 8, with 5 bases in between. In nucleotides, the CDR3 is TGTGCCAGCAGCTCGGACGAAGCTTTCTTT. The encoded protein is CASSSDEAFF. The full variable domain, rest sourced from reference TRBV7-9 and TRBJ1-1, is DTGVSQNPRHKITKRGQNVTFRCDPISEHNRLYWYRQTLGQGPEFLTYFQNEAQLEKSRLLSDRFSAERPKGSFSTLEIQRTEQGDSAMYLCASSSDEAFFGQGTRLTVV.

CDR3 amino acids: CASSLGTGKSQPQHF. As DNA, the CDR3 is TGTGCCAGCAGCCTCGGGACAGGGAAGAGTCAGCCCCAGCATTTT. The chain is built from TRBV5-6 and TRBJ1-5, with 9 bases that match TRBD1. This CDR3 comprises 15 residues. Germline assignment: CDR1 SGHDT and CDR2 YYEEEE. Germline trimming cut 4 bases from V and 6 bases from J; bases unmatched to any gene: 8.

The chain recombines TRBV2 with TRBJ1-2; D gene ambiguous. V dropped 1 base and J dropped 8 bases, with 11 bases sitting between them. Germline V CDR1 and CDR2: SNHLY, FYNNEI. The CDR3 loop spans 13 amino acids. As DNA, the CDR3 is TGTGCCAGCAGTGAAGGAGTCTCCTGGGGCTACACCTTC. Its protein is CASSEGVSWGYTF.

This chain connects TRBV9 to TRBJ2-2, with 7 bases fitting TRBD2. Germline trimming cut 0 bases from V and 3 bases from J; bases unmatched to any gene: 2. This CDR3 comprises 15 residues. The germline CDR1 and CDR2 sequences are SGDLS and YYNGEE. The CDR3, as DNA: TGTGCCAGCAGCGTAGCGGGGGGAGACACCGGGGAGCTGTTTTTT. Protein: CASSVAGGDTGELFF.

The J gene is TRBJ2-1, the V gene TRBV5-1, with TRBD1 matching 10 bases. Per germline, CDR1 SGHRS and CDR2 YFSETQ. The CDR3 loop spans 15 amino acids. V shed 4 bases, J shed 4 bases, and the junction held 5 bases outside the gene matches. The CDR3 DNA reads TGCGCCAGCAGCCTCGACAGGGGGCCTTACAATGAGCAGTTCTTC. This codes for CASSLDRGPYNEQFF. The whole variable domain, filled in from reference TRBV5-1 and TRBJ2-1, reads KAGVTQTPRYLIKTRGQQVTLSCSPISGHRSVSWYQQTPGQGLQFLFEYFSETQRNKGNFPGRFSGRQFSNSRSEMNVSTLELGDSALYLCASSLDRGPYNEQFFGPGTRLTVL.

V usage is TRBV5-1 and J usage is TRBJ2-5, with a weak D call TRBD2 (7 bases). Per germline, CDR1 SGHRS and CDR2 YFSETQ. V was pared by 7 bases and J by 5 bases, with 18 bases between. The CDR3 sequence is 14 residues long. CDR3 in DNA: TGCGCCAGCTTCCCCGGGGGGCCGGGGGAGACCCAGTACTTC. Protein sequence: CASFPGGPGETQYF. Supplemented by reference TRBV5-1 and TRBJ2-5, the full variable domain reads KAGVTQTPRYLIKTRGQQVTLSCSPISGHRSVSWYQQTPGQGLQFLFEYFSETQRNKGNFPGRFSGRQFSNSRSEMNVSTLELGDSALYLCASFPGGPGETQYFGPGTRLLVL.

This chain uses TRBV11-2 with TRBJ2-5; 7 positions match TRBD2. The CDR3 consists of 16 residues. V dropped 0 bases and J dropped 5; count of bases not matched to a gene: 9. Per germline, CDR1 SGHAT and CDR2 FQNNGV. DNA of the CDR3: TGTGCCAGCAGCTTAGATTTCCGGACTAGTAGGGAGACCCAGTACTTC. Its protein is CASSLDFRTSRETQYF.